This entry is about one TCR beta chain. Its antigen is not known. The data were obtained in a study of cytomegalovirus exposure and HLA in healthy donors. Regarding donors, all were healthy bone marrow donors. PCR primers comprised 60 Vbeta and 13 Jbeta primers. Profiled with immunoSEQ multiplex PCR; TCRdb holds only in-frame clones, not every one. This sample has fewer than 90,000 clones; roughly 70% occur once, and the top ten carry more than 7.5%. Whole-study findings and limits: Highest at DRB1 and lowest at HLA-C, TCR association rates differed among HLA loci in a later analysis. In a later analysis, the majority of CMV-associated beta chains seemingly showed HLA restriction. Most sequenced TCRs were rare (though some public TCRs occurred in many donors).

The sequenced sample consisted of PBMCs. This sequence was found in a woman aged 45-59 years in good health and CMV-seropositive.

The CDR3, as DNA: TGTGCCAGCAGCAGGTCCGGGACTAGCGGGGGGTATCAAGAGACCCAGTACTTC. The encoded protein is CASSRSGTSGGYQETQYF. The chain combines TRBV7-2 with TRBJ2-5, with 15 bases lining up with TRBD2. V gave up 5 bases and J gave up 2 bases; unmatched junction bases: 9. This CDR3 has 18 residues. Germline CDR1 and CDR2: SGHTA and FQGNSA. The full variable domain, in which reference TRBV7-2 and TRBJ2-5 provide the parts outside the CDR3, is GAGVSQSPSNKVTEKGKDVELRCDPISGHTALYWYRQSLGQGLEFLIYFQGNSAPDKSGLPSDRFSAERTGGSVSTLTIQRTQQEDSAVYLCASSRSGTSGGYQETQYFGPGTRLLVL.